The present TCR beta chain was sequenced within a study of graft-versus-host responses after intestinal transplantation. Study context: Anti-thymocyte globulin was used for induction in all recipients, who then took tacrolimus and steroids for 3 to 4 years. Overall study results and limits: Those patients showing graft-donor T cell macrochimerism displayed high graft-versus-host to host-versus-graft clonal ratios in allografts. Maximum circulating GvH clone levels tracked with early post-transplant HvG decreases. Present in recipient marrow, GvH clones included some that appeared first in ileum or blood.

Clones were sequenced by immunoSEQ multiplex PCR, and TCRdb holds only the in-frame ones, with some missing. The sample has about 93,000 clones; roughly 91% are singletons. As concerns this clone: Its matching antigen is unknown.

This CDR3 contains 13 residues. Trimming left V 0 bases short and J 5 bases short, with 8 bases between. In germline, CDR1 is SEHNR, CDR2 FQNEAQ (reference sequence). This sequence originates from a human donor who received an intestinal transplant. This material consisted of unstimulated CD8+ T cells sorted from spleen or lymph node cells, taken before intestinal transplant. V usage is TRBV7-9 and J usage is TRBJ2-7; D gene ambiguous. CDR3 DNA sequence: TGTGCCAGCAGCTTAGCGTATCAGGACGAGCAGTACTTC. This translates into CASSLAYQDEQYF.